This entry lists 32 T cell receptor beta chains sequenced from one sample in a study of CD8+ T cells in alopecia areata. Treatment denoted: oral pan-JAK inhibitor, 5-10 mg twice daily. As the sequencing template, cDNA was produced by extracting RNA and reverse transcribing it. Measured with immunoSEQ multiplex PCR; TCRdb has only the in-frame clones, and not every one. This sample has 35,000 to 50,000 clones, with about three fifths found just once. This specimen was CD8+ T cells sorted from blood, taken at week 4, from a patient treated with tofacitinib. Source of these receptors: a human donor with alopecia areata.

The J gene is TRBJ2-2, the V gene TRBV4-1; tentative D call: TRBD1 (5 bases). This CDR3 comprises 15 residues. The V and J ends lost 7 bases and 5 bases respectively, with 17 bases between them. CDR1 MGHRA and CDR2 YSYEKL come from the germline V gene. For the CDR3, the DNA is TGCGCCAGCACCCTTGGGGCAATGAGGACCGGGGAGCTGTTTTTT. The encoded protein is CASTLGAMRTGELFF.

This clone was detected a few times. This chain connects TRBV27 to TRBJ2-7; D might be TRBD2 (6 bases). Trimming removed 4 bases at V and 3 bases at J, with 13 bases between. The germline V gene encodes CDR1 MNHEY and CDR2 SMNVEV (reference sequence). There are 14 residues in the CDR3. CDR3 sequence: CASSSGGLLYEQYF. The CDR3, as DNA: TGTGCCAGCAGTTCAGGCGGACTACTCTACGAGCAGTACTTC.

Here the CDR3 reads CSVEDLNTDTQYF. DNA of the CDR3: TGCAGCGTTGAAGATCTTAACACAGATACGCAGTATTTT. The V and J genes are TRBV29-1 and TRBJ2-3; no reliable D call. Germline V gene sequence: CDR1 SQVTM, CDR2 ANQGSEA. V was clipped by 0 bases and J by 2 bases, with 6 bases between them. This CDR3 spans 13 amino acids.

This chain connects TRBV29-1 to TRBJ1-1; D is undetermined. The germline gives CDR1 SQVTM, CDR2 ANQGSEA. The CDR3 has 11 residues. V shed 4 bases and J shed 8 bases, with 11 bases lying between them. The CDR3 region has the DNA TGCAGCGTTGGACCAAGGGTAGAAGCTTTCTTT. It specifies CSVGPRVEAFF. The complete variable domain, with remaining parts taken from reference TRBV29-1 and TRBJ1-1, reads SAVISQKPSRDICQRGTSLTIQCQVDSQVTMMFWYRQQPGQSLTLIATANQGSEATYESGFVIDKFPISRPNLTFSTLTVSNMSPEDSSIYLCSVGPRVEAFFGQGTRLTVV.

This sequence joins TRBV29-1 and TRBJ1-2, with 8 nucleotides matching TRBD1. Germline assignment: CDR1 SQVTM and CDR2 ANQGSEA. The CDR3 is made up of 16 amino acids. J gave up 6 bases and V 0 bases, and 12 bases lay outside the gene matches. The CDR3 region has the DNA TGCAGCGTTGAAGAATTTGGCGGACAGGGACTGGATGGCTACACCTTC. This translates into CSVEEFGGQGLDGYTF.

In DNA, the CDR3 is TGTGCCTGGAGTGGGGGCCTCTACGAGCAGTACTTC. This codes for CAWSGGLYEQYF. This chain connects TRBV30 to TRBJ2-7; perhaps TRBD1 as D (5 bases). V lost 1 base and J 3 bases, leaving 7 bases between the germline ends. The CDR3 has 12 amino acids. Germline values: CDR1 GTSNPN, CDR2 SVGIG (reference sequence).

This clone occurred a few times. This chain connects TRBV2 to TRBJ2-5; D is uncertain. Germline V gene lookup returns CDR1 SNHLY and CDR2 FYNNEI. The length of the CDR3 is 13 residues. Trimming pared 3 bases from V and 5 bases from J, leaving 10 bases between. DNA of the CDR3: TGTGCCAGCAGTGATGAGAGCTCTGAGACCCAGTACTTC. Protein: CASSDESSETQYF.

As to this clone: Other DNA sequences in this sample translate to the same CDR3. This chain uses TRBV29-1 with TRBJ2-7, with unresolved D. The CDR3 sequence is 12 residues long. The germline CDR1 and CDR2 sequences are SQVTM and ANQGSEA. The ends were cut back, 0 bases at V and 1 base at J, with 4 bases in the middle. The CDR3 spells CSVEEGSYEQYF. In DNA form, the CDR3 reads TGCAGCGTTGAAGAAGGGTCCTACGAGCAGTACTTC.

The CDR3 DNA sequence: TGTGCCTGGAGAAATGAAGGCGGGGAGCTGTTTTTT. This encodes CAWRNEGGELFF. The J gene is TRBJ2-2, the V gene TRBV30; D gene ambiguous. Germline CDR1 GTSNPN, CDR2 SVGIG (reference sequence). CDR3 length equals 12 residues. Trimming left V 3 bases short and J 7 bases short, with 9 bases between.

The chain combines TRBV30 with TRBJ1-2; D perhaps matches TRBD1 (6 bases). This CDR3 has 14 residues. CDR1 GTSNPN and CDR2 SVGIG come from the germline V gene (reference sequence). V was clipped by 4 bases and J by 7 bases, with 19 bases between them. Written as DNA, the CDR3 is TGTGCCTGGACCGCTGGGGCAGGGGAACGTGGCTACACCTTC. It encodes CAWTAGAGERGYTF.

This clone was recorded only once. For the CDR3, the DNA is TGTGCCAGCAGTCCGAATACCTACGAGCAGTACTTC. Protein sequence: CASSPNTYEQYF. The genes are TRBV6-6 and TRBJ2-7; D is unclear. V lost 5 bases, J lost 2 bases, and 7 bases lay in between. The CDR3 is 12 residues long. Germline CDR1 MNHNY, CDR2 SVGAGI (reference sequence).

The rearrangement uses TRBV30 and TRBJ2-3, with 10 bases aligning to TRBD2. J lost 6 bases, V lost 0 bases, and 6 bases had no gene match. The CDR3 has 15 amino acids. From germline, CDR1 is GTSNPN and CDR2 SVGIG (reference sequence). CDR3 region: CAWSVGAGGPDTQYF. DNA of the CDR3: TGTGCCTGGAGTGTAGGAGCGGGGGGGCCGGATACGCAGTATTTT.

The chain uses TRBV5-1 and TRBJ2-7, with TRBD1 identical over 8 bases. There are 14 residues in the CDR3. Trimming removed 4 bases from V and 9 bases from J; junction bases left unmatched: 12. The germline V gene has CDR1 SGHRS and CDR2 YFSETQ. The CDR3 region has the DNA TGCGCCAGCAGCGCGGGGACAGGACTTACGAGGCAGTACTTC. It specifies CASSAGTGLTRQYF.

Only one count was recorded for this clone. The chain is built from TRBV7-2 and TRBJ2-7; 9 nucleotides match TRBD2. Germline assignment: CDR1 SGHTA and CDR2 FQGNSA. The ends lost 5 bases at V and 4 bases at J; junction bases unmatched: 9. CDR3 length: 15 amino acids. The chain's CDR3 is CASSPHGGGGYEQYF. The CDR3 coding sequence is TGTGCCAGCAGCCCCCATGGCGGGGGGGGTTACGAGCAGTACTTC.

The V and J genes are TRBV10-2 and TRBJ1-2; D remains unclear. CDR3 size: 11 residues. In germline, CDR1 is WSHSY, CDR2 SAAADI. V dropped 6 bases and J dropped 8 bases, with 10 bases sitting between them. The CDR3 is CASREGSGYTF. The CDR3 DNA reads TGCGCCAGCAGGGAAGGGTCGGGCTACACCTTC.

The CDR3 protein is CASSLRLNTEAFF. CDR3 DNA: TGTGCCAGCAGCTTGAGGCTGAACACTGAAGCTTTCTTT. The rearrangement uses TRBV5-4 and TRBJ1-1; D gene unclear. The CDR3 contains 13 residues. Trimming took 1 base from V and 0 from J, leaving 4 bases between them. Germline V lookup: CDR1 SGHNT, CDR2 YYREEE (reference sequence).

The CDR3 nucleotides read TGTGCCGTGGGGCCTGGGAATGAGCAGTTCTTC. Protein product: CAVGPGNEQFF. The rearrangement joins TRBV10-3 to TRBJ2-1; possibly TRBD1 for D (5 bases). The CDR3 totals 11 residues. Germline CDR1 and CDR2: ENHRY and SYGVKD. Deletions cut 11 bases from V and 7 bases from J, with 12 bases between.

Here the CDR3 DNA reads TGTGCCAGCAGTTACTCGACTAGCGGGGGGTACGAGCAGTACTTC. Its protein is CASSYSTSGGYEQYF. V and J are TRBV6-6 and TRBJ2-7; 13 bases are shared with TRBD2. V lost 0 bases to trimming and J lost 4 bases; unmatched junction nucleotides: 0. The germline V gene encodes CDR1 MNHNY and CDR2 SVGAGI (reference sequence). The CDR3 is 15 amino acids.

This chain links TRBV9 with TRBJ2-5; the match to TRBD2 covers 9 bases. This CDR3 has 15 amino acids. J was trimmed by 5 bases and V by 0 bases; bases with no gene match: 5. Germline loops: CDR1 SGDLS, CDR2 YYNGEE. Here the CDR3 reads CASSVGIAGAETQYF. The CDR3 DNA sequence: TGTGCCAGCAGCGTAGGGATAGCGGGGGCGGAGACCCAGTACTTC.

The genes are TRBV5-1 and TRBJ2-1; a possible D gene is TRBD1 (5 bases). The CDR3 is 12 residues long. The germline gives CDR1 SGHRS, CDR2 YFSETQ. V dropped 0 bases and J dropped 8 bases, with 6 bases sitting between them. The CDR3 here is CASSLGGDEQFF. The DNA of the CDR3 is TGCGCCAGCAGCTTGGGGGGCGATGAGCAGTTCTTC.

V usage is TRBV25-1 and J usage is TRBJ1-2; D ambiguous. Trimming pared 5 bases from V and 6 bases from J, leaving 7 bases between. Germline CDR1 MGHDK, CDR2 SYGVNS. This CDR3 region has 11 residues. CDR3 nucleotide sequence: TGTGCCAGCAGTCTCGGGGATGGCTACACCTTC. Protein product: CASSLGDGYTF.

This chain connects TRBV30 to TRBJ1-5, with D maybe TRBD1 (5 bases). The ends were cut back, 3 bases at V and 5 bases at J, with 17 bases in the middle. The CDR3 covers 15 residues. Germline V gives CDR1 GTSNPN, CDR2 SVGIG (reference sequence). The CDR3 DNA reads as TGTGCCTGGAGCCACGGGCCGAGAGGGGATCAGCCCCAGCATTTT. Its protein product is CAWSHGPRGDQPQHF.

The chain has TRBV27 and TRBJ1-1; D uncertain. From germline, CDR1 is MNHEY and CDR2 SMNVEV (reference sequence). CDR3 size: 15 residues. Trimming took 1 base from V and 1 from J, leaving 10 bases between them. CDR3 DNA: TGTGCCAGCAGTTTATACTCGGCCACGAACACTGAAGCTTTCTTT. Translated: CASSLYSATNTEAFF.

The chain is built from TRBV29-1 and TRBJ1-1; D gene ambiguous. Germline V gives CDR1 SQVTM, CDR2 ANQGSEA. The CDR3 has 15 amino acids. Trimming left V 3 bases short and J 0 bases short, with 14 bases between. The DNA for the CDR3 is TGCAGCGTTGATTGGAGGGATGAGGTGAACACTGAAGCTTTCTTT. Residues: CSVDWRDEVNTEAFF.

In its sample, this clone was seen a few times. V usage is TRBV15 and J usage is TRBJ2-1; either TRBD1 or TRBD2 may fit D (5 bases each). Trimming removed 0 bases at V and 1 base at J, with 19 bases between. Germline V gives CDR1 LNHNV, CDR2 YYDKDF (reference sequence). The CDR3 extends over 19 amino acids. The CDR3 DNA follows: TGTGCCACCAGCAGAGATGAGGCAGGGACGGTTGGGTCCTACAATGAGCAGTTCTTC. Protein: CATSRDEAGTVGSYNEQFF.

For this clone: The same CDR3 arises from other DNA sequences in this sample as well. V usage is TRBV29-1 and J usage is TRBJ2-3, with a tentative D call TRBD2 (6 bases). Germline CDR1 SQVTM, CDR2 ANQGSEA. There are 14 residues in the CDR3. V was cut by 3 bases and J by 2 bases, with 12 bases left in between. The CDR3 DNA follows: TGCAGCGTTGAGGGACGGGGGTCCACAGATACGCAGTATTTT. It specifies CSVEGRGSTDTQYF.

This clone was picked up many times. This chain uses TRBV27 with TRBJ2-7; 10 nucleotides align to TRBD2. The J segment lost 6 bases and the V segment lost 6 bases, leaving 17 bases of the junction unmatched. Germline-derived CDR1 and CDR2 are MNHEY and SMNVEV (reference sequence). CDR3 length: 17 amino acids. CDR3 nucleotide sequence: TGTGCCAGCAGCCCTCTGGGGAGCGGGGGGGGTAGCGTCGAGCAGTACTTC. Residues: CASSPLGSGGGSVEQYF.

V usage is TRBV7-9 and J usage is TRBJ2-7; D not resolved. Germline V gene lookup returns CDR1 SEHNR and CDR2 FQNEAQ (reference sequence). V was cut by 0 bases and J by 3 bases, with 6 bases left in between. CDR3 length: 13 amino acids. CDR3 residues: CASSLAENYEQYF. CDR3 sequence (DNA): TGTGCCAGCAGCTTAGCTGAGAACTACGAGCAGTACTTC.

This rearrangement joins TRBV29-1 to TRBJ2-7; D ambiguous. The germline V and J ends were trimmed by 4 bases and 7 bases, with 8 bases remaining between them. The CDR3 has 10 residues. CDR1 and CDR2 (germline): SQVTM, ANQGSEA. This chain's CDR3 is CSVVLGEQYF. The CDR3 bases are TGCAGCGTTGTCTTGGGGGAGCAGTACTTC.

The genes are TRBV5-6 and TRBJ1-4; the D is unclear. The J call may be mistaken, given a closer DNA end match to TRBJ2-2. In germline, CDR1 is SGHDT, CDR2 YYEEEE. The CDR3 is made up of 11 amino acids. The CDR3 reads CASSLGVELFF. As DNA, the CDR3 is TGTGCCAGCAGCTTGGGGGTGGAGCTGTTTTTT.

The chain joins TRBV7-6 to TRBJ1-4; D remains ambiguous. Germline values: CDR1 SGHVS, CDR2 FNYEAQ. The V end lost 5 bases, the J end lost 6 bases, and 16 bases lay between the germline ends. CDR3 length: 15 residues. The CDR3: CASSPTRVEYEKLFF. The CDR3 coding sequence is TGTGCCAGCAGCCCGACCCGGGTCGAATATGAAAAACTGTTTTTT.

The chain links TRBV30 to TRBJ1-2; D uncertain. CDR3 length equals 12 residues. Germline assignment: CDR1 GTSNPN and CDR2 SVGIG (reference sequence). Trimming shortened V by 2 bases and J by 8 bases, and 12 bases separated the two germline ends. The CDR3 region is CAWSSDAQGYTF. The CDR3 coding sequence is TGTGCCTGGAGTAGCGACGCCCAGGGCTACACCTTC.